The rows below give T cell receptor beta chains drawn from one sample of a study of technical replicates of blood from several donors. The protocol was immunoSEQ multiplex PCR, while the TCRdb copy is restricted to in-frame clones and leaves out a portion. The sample carries 53,000 or so clones, 86% recorded once. The sequenced sample was PBMCs. These receptors originate from a human donor in good health. Some clones in this sample may be carry-over from other donors' samples. Each CDR3 is given with its conserved first and last residue. The D gene is left open where the match is weak. Part of the rows lack a size; the others show once, few, many or a class for expanded clones.

J gene: TRBJ2-2
clone size: once
V gene: TRBV4-3
D gene: NA
CDR3 protein: CASSQTRGAYTGELFF
CDR3 DNA: TGCGCCAGCAGCCAGACCAGGGGGGCGTACACCGGGGAGCTGTTTTTT

J gene: TRBJ1-2
clone size: NA
V gene: TRBV9
D gene: NA
CDR3 protein: CASSDPSWQGPSGYTF
CDR3 DNA: TGTGCCAGCAGCGACCCCTCCTGGCAGGGCCCATCTGGCTACACCTTC

J gene: TRBJ1-1
clone size: NA
V gene: TRBV7-8
D gene: TRBD1
CDR3 protein: CASSFGTGDTEAFF
CDR3 DNA: TGTGCCAGCAGCTTTGGGACAGGGGACACTGAAGCTTTCTTT

J gene: TRBJ2-3
clone size: once
V gene: TRBV5-1
D gene: NA
CDR3 protein: CASSFPEGTDTQYF
CDR3 DNA: TGCGCCAGCAGCTTCCCCGAGGGCACAGATACGCAGTATTTT

J gene: TRBJ1-1
clone size: NA
V gene: TRBV7-9
D gene: TRBD1
CDR3 protein: CASNRGLMNTEAFF
CDR3 DNA: TGTGCCAGTAACAGGGGCCTGATGAACACTGAAGCTTTCTTT

J gene: TRBJ2-7
clone size: NA
V gene: TRBV6-5
D gene: NA
CDR3 protein: CASSPTASSYEQYF
CDR3 DNA: TGTGCCAGCAGTCCCACGGCTAGCTCCTACGAGCAGTACTTC

J gene: TRBJ2-7
clone size: NA
V gene: TRBV5-4
D gene: NA
CDR3 protein: CASSTTRSEQYF
CDR3 DNA: TGTGCCAGCAGCACTACTAGGTCCGAGCAGTACTTC

J gene: TRBJ1-4
clone size: NA
V gene: TRBV6-1
D gene: NA
CDR3 protein: CASLEKLFF
CDR3 DNA: TGTGCCAGCTTAGAAAAACTGTTTTTT

J gene: TRBJ1-1
clone size: NA
V gene: TRBV5-1
D gene: NA
CDR3 protein: CASSRAGNTEAFF
CDR3 DNA: TGCGCCAGCAGCAGAGCAGGGAACACTGAAGCTTTCTTT

J gene: TRBJ1-6
clone size: NA
V gene: TRBV30
D gene: TRBD1
CDR3 protein: CAWETGVNSPLHF
CDR3 DNA: TGTGCCTGGGAGACAGGGGTTAATTCACCCCTCCACTTT

J gene: TRBJ2-1
clone size: NA
V gene: TRBV7-9
D gene: NA
CDR3 protein: CASSLVTGSQFF
CDR3 DNA: TGTGCCAGCAGCTTAGTCACAGGGTCGCAGTTCTTC

J gene: TRBJ2-3
clone size: NA
V gene: TRBV7-2
D gene: NA
CDR3 protein: CASSRRGRESTDTQYF
CDR3 DNA: TGTGCCAGCAGCCGAAGGGGAAGGGAAAGCACAGATACGCAGTATTTT

J gene: TRBJ1-2
clone size: NA
V gene: TRBV7-8
D gene: TRBD1
CDR3 protein: CASRSDVLRQGVTYGYTF
CDR3 DNA: TGTGCCAGCAGATCGGACGTCCTGCGACAGGGGGTGACCTATGGCTACACCTTC

J gene: TRBJ2-7
clone size: NA
V gene: TRBV7-3
D gene: NA
CDR3 protein: CASGGDTQWNEQYF
CDR3 DNA: TGTGCCAGCGGGGGGGACACCCAGTGGAACGAGCAGTACTTC

J gene: TRBJ2-7
clone size: NA
V gene: TRBV6-5
D gene: TRBD2
CDR3 protein: CASSRGLAGTYEQYF
CDR3 DNA: TGTGCCAGCAGCCGCGGACTAGCGGGTACCTACGAGCAGTACTTC

J gene: TRBJ1-2
clone size: NA
V gene: TRBV7-6
D gene: TRBD1
CDR3 protein: CASSSWDRDGYTF
CDR3 DNA: TGTGCCAGCAGCTCCTGGGACAGGGATGGCTACACCTTC

J gene: TRBJ2-7
clone size: NA
V gene: TRBV30
D gene: TRBD2
CDR3 protein: CAWTQRESYEQYF
CDR3 DNA: TGTGCCTGGACACAGCGGGAGTCCTACGAGCAGTACTTC

J gene: TRBJ2-7
clone size: NA
V gene: TRBV5-6
D gene: TRBD1
CDR3 protein: CASSSGTGLYEQYF
CDR3 DNA: TGTGCCAGCAGCTCAGGGACAGGGCTCTACGAGCAGTACTTC

J gene: TRBJ2-3
clone size: NA
V gene: TRBV5-1
D gene: TRBD2
CDR3 protein: CASSSLSGLYTDTQYF
CDR3 DNA: TGCGCCAGCAGCTCACTTAGCGGGCTATACACAGATACGCAGTATTTT

J gene: TRBJ2-5
clone size: NA
V gene: TRBV7-8
D gene: TRBD1
CDR3 protein: CASSLTLTGVEETQYF
CDR3 DNA: TGTGCCAGCAGCTTAACCCTGACAGGGGTTGAAGAGACCCAGTACTTC

J gene: TRBJ1-2
clone size: NA
V gene: TRBV4-1
D gene: TRBD1
CDR3 protein: CASSRTPGTAIYGYTF
CDR3 DNA: TGCGCCAGCAGCCGTACGCCCGGGACAGCAATCTATGGCTACACCTTC

J gene: TRBJ1-1
clone size: NA
V gene: TRBV6-1
D gene: NA
CDR3 protein: CASSGTGWNTEAFF
CDR3 DNA: TGTGCCAGCAGTGGAACGGGTTGGAACACTGAAGCTTTCTTT

J gene: TRBJ2-7
clone size: NA
V gene: TRBV7-8
D gene: NA
CDR3 protein: CASSRSREQYF
CDR3 DNA: TGTGCCAGCAGCCGAAGTCGGGAGCAGTACTTC

J gene: TRBJ2-5
clone size: NA
V gene: TRBV7-9
D gene: TRBD2
CDR3 protein: CASSTWGGDGETQYF
CDR3 DNA: TGTGCCAGCAGCACGTGGGGGGGAGACGGAGAGACCCAGTACTTC

J gene: TRBJ1-2
clone size: NA
V gene: TRBV5-4
D gene: NA
CDR3 protein: CASSLEQGVNYGYTF
CDR3 DNA: TGTGCCAGCAGCTTGGAACAGGGAGTTAACTATGGCTACACCTTC

J gene: TRBJ2-2
clone size: NA
V gene: TRBV5-1
D gene: NA
CDR3 protein: CASSLKPGRGKNTGELFF
CDR3 DNA: TGCGCCAGCAGCTTGAAGCCGGGCAGGGGCAAGAACACCGGGGAGCTGTTTTTT

J gene: TRBJ2-3
clone size: NA
V gene: TRBV6-1
D gene: NA
CDR3 protein: CASSEVLDTQYF
CDR3 DNA: TGTGCCAGCAGTGAAGTACTGGATACGCAGTATTTT

J gene: TRBJ2-7
clone size: once
V gene: TRBV21-1
D gene: NA
CDR3 protein: CASSSRGLSYEQYF
CDR3 DNA: TGTGCCAGCAGCAGCAGGGGGCTGTCCTACGAGCAGTACTTC

J gene: TRBJ1-3
clone size: NA
V gene: TRBV14
D gene: NA
CDR3 protein: CASSQSSGNTIYF
CDR3 DNA: TGTGCCAGCAGCCAATCGTCTGGAAACACCATATATTTT

J gene: TRBJ1-6
clone size: NA
V gene: TRBV10-3
D gene: NA
CDR3 protein: CAITSEGFGNSPLHF
CDR3 DNA: TGTGCCATCACCTCTGAGGGATTTGGGAATTCACCCCTCCACTTT

J gene: TRBJ1-4
clone size: NA
V gene: TRBV7-9
D gene: TRBD1
CDR3 protein: CASSFSTGGNEKLFF
CDR3 DNA: TGTGCCAGCAGCTTTTCGACAGGGGGCAATGAAAAACTGTTTTTT

J gene: TRBJ1-1
clone size: NA
V gene: TRBV10-1
D gene: NA
CDR3 protein: CASIPTGTEAFF
CDR3 DNA: TGCGCCAGCATTCCAACAGGGACTGAAGCTTTCTTT

J gene: TRBJ2-2
clone size: NA
V gene: TRBV7-2
D gene: TRBD2
CDR3 protein: CASSRMLAGGITGELFF
CDR3 DNA: TGTGCCAGCAGCCGTATGCTAGCGGGGGGCATCACCGGGGAGCTGTTTTTT

J gene: TRBJ1-3
clone size: NA
V gene: TRBV7-2
D gene: TRBD1
CDR3 protein: CASSPSRDRAGNTIYF
CDR3 DNA: TGTGCCAGCAGCCCGTCCCGGGACAGGGCTGGAAACACCATATATTTT

J gene: TRBJ1-4
clone size: NA
V gene: TRBV19
D gene: NA
CDR3 protein: CASSIEGRGEKLFF
CDR3 DNA: TGTGCCAGTAGTATAGAAGGCCGGGGGGAAAAACTGTTTTTT

J gene: TRBJ2-5
clone size: NA
V gene: TRBV11-2
D gene: TRBD2
CDR3 protein: CASSLGTSGGAVETQYF
CDR3 DNA: TGTGCCAGCAGCTTAGGGACTAGCGGGGGGGCTGTGGAGACCCAGTACTTC

J gene: TRBJ2-1
clone size: NA
V gene: TRBV5-4
D gene: NA
CDR3 protein: CASSLQGEGNEQFF
CDR3 DNA: TGTGCCAGCAGCCTACAGGGGGAGGGCAATGAGCAGTTCTTC

J gene: TRBJ2-7
clone size: once
V gene: TRBV7-2
D gene: TRBD2
CDR3 protein: CASSLSGRVHEQYF
CDR3 DNA: TGTGCCAGCAGCTTAAGCGGGAGGGTCCACGAGCAGTACTTC

J gene: TRBJ1-1
clone size: NA
V gene: TRBV5-1
D gene: NA
CDR3 protein: CASSLEARVATEAFF
CDR3 DNA: TGCGCCAGCAGCTTGGAAGCCAGGGTGGCCACTGAAGCTTTCTTT

J gene: TRBJ1-3
clone size: NA
V gene: TRBV7-9
D gene: TRBD1
CDR3 protein: CASSPDRGIGNTIYF
CDR3 DNA: TGTGCCAGCAGTCCGGACAGGGGGATTGGAAACACCATATATTTT

J gene: TRBJ1-1
clone size: NA
V gene: TRBV6-1
D gene: NA
CDR3 protein: CASSGHRRGLNTEAFF
CDR3 DNA: TGTGCCAGCAGTGGCCACCGGAGAGGGCTGAACACTGAAGCTTTCTTT

J gene: TRBJ2-3
clone size: NA
V gene: TRBV9
D gene: TRBD2
CDR3 protein: CASSAQGGGGADTQYF
CDR3 DNA: TGTGCCAGCAGCGCCCAGGGGGGCGGGGGGGCTGATACGCAGTATTTT

J gene: TRBJ2-5
clone size: NA
V gene: TRBV6-5
D gene: TRBD1
CDR3 protein: CASSKDRGGLTQYF
CDR3 DNA: TGTGCCAGCAGTAAGGACAGGGGGGGTTTGACCCAGTACTTC

J gene: TRBJ1-3
clone size: NA
V gene: TRBV6-5
D gene: NA
CDR3 protein: CASSYAYRSGGNTIYF
CDR3 DNA: TGTGCCAGCAGTTACGCCTACAGGTCCGGGGGAAACACCATATATTTT